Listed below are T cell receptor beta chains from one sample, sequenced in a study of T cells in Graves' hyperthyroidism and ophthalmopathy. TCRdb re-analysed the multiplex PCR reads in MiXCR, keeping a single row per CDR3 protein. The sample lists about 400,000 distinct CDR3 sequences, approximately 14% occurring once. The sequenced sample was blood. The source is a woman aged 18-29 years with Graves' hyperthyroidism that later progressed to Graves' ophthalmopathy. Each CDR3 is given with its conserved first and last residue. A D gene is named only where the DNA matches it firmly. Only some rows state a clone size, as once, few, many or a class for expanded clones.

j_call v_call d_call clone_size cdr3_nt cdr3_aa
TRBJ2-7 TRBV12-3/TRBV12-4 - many TGTGCCAGCAGTTTTTTCAGAAGCTCCTACGAGCAGTACTTC CASSFFRSSYEQYF
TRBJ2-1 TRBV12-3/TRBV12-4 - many TGTGCCAGCAGTCCCTTGGGGTTGAATTACAATGAGCAGTTCTTC CASSPLGLNYNEQFF
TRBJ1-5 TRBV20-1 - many TGCAGTGCTAACCCCCAGTGGGCTACTCAGCCCCAGCATTTT CSANPQWATQPQHF
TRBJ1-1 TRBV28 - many TGTGCCAGCAGGAACAGGGCGTTCGTTAAGGGGACTGAAGCTTTCTTT CASRNRAFVKGTEAFF
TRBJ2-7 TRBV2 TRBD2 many TGTGCCAGCAGAGGGGCTAGCGGGATCTACGAGCAGTACTTC CASRGASGIYEQYF
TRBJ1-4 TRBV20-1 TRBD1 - TGCAGTGCTAGAGCCCAGGGGGCAACTAATGAAAAACTGTTTTTT CSARAQGATNEKLFF
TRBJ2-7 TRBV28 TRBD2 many TGTGCCAGCAGCGGCGGGGTGACTAGCGGATACGAGCAGTACTTC CASSGGVTSGYEQYF
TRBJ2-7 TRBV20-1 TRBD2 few TGCAGTGCTACCCGGACTAGCGGGAGACCCTACGAGCAGTACTTC CSATRTSGRPYEQYF
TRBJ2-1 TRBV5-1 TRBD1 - TGCGCCAGCAACAAGGGGACAGGGACCTACAATGAGCAGTTCTTC CASNKGTGTYNEQFF
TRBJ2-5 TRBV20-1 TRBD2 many TGCAGTGCTGCTAGCGGGACGAAAGAGACCCAGTACTTC CSAASGTKETQYF
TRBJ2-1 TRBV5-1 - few TGCGCCAGCAGCCCAGGTACTAGGGTCAATGACGGTGAGCAGTTCTTC CASSPGTRVNDGEQFF
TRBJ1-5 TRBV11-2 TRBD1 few TGTGCCAGCAGCTTAGAACAGGGGGGCAATCAGCCCCAGCATTTT CASSLEQGGNQPQHF
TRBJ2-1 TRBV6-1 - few TGTGCCAGCAGTGAGGTTTCCTACAATGAGCAGTTCTTC CASSEVSYNEQFF
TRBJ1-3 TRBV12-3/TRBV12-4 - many TGTGCCAGCAAGATATGGGTGGCTGGAAACACCATATATTTT CASKIWVAGNTIYF
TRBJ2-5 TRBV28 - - TGTTCCAGTGTACCTCACGAGACCCAGTACTTC CSSVPHETQYF
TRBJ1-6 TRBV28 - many TGTGCCAGCAGGATTCGACAGAGTTCTGCACCCCTCCACTTT CASRIRQSSAPLHF
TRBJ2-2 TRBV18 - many TGTGCCAGCTCATCAGGCTACGGGAGCACCGGGGAGCTGTTTTTT CASSSGYGSTGELFF
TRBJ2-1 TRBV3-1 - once TGTGCCAGCAGCTACAACACCGGGGAGCAGTTCTTC CASSYNTGEQFF
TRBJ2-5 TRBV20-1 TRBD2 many TGCAGTGCTACGACTAGCCTCCAAGAGACCCAGTACTTC CSATTSLQETQYF
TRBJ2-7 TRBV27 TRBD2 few TGTGCCAGCAGCCCAACGACTAGCGGGAGTCGCGAGCAGTACTTC CASSPTTSGSREQYF
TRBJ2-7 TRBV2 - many TGTGCCAGCAGTCCGCGGACTTACGAGCAGTACTTC CASSPRTYEQYF
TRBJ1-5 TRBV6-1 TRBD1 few TGTGCCAGCGACCAGGGGGCAGGGGGCGGAAATAGCAATCAGCCCCAGCATTTT CASDQGAGGGNSNQPQHF
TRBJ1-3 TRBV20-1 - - TGCAGTGCTAGAGAGGGGGCTAGGGGAAACACCATATATTTT CSAREGARGNTIYF
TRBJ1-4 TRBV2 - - TGTGCCAGCAGCTACAGGGTCGTAGGGGAAAAACTGTTTTTT CASSYRVVGEKLFF
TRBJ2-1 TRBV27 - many TGTGCCAGCAGTTCCCGCGCAGGGGAACCCTACAATGAGCAGTTCTTC CASSSRAGEPYNEQFF
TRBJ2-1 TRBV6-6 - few TGTGCCAGCAGTTACGTTAGCGGATTGTACAATGAGCAGTTCTTC CASSYVSGLYNEQFF
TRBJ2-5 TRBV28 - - TGTGCCAGCAGTTTAACCCGGGGGTCCCAGTACTTC CASSLTRGSQYF
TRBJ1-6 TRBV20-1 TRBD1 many TGCAGTGCTAGGGGGACAGGGAATTCACCCCTCCACTTT CSARGTGNSPLHF
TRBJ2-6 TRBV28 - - TGTGCCAGCAGTTTATCCCCCGGACGCTCTGGGGCCAACGTCCTGACTTTC CASSLSPGRSGANVLTF
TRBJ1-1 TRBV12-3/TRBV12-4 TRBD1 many TGTGCCAGCAGTAGGGACAGCAACACTGAAGCTTTCTTT CASSRDSNTEAFF
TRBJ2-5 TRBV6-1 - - TGTGCCAGCAGTGAAGGGAGCGTGACCAAAGAGGCCCAGTACTTC CASSEGSVTKEAQYF
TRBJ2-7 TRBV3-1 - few TGTGCCAGCAGCCGGATAGGACAGATCTACGAGCAGTACTTC CASSRIGQIYEQYF
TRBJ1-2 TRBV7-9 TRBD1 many TGTGCCAGCAGCTTAGAACCCCTGACAGGGGCGAAGTATGGCTACACCTTC CASSLEPLTGAKYGYTF
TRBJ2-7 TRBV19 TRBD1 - TGTGCCAGTTCTATCCGCGGGACAGGCGGGAACGAGCAGTACTTC CASSIRGTGGNEQYF